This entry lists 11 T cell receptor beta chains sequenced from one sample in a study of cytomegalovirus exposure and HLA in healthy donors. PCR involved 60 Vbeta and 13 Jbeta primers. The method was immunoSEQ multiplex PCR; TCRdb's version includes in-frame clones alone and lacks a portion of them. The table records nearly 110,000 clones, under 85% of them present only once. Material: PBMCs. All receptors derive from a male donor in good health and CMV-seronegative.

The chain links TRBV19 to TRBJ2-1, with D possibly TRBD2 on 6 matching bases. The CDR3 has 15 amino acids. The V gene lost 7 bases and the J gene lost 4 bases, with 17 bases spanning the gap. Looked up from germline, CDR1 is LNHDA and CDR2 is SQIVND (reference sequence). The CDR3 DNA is TGTGCCAGTATTAAAACGGCTAGCGCATACAATGAGCAGTTCTTC. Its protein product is CASIKTASAYNEQFF.

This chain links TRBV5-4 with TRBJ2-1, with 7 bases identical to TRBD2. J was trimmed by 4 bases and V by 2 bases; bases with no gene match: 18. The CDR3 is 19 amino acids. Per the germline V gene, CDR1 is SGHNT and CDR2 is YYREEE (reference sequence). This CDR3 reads CASSFAHYQRDRLYNEQFF. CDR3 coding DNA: TGTGCCAGCAGCTTCGCTCATTACCAGCGGGATCGCCTTTACAATGAGCAGTTCTTC.

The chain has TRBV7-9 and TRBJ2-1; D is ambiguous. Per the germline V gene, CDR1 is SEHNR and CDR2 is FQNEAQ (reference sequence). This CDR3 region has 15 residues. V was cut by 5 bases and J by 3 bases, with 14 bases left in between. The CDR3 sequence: CASSRPSEIYNEQFF. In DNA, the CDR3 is TGTGCCAGCAGCCGCCCCTCGGAGATCTACAATGAGCAGTTCTTC. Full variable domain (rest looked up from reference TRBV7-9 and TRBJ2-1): DTGVSQNPRHKITKRGQNVTFRCDPISEHNRLYWYRQTLGQGPEFLTYFQNEAQLEKSRLLSDRFSAERPKGSFSTLEIQRTEQGDSAMYLCASSRPSEIYNEQFFGPGTRLTVL.

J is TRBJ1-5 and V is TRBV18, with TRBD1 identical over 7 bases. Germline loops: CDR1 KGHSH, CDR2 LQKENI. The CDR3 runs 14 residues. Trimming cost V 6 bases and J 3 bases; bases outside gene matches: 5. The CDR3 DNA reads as TGTGCCAGCTCGCCAGGACAGGTCAATCAGCCCCAGCATTTT. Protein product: CASSPGQVNQPQHF. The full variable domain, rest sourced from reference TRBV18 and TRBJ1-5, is NAGVMQNPRHLVRRRGQEARLRCSPMKGHSHVYWYRQLPEEGLKFMVYLQKENIIDESGMPKERFSAEFPKEGPSILRIQQVVRGDSAAYFCASSPGQVNQPQHFGDGTRLSIL.

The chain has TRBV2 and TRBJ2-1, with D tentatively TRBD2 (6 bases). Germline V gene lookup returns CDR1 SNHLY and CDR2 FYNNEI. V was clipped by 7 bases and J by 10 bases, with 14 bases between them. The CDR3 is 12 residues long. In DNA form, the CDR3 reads TGTGCCAGCACCGAAGGGGCGGGAGAGCAGTTCTTC. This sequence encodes CASTEGAGEQFF.

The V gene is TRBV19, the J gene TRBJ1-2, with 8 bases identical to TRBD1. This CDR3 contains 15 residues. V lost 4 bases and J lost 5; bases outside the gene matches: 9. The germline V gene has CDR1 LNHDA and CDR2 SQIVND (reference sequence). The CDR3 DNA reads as TGTGCCAGTAGTACGGGGGACAGGCCCCTTTATGGCTACACCTTC. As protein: CASSTGDRPLYGYTF. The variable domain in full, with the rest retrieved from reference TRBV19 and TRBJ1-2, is DGGITQSPKYLFRKEGQNVTLSCEQNLNHDAMYWYRQDPGQGLRLIYYSQIVNDFQKGDIAEGYSVSREKKESFPLTVTSAQKNPTAFYLCASSTGDRPLYGYTFGSGTRLTVV.

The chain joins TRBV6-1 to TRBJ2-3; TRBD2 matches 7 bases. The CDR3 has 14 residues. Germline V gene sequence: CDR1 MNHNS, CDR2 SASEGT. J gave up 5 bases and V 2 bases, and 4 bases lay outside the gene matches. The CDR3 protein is CASSEKREIDTQYF. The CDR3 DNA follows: TGTGCCAGCAGTGAAAAGCGGGAAATAGATACGCAGTATTTT.

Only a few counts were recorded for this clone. This CDR3 reads CASSPTSGAYEQYF. CDR3 DNA sequence: TGTGCCAGCAGCCCGACTAGCGGAGCTTACGAGCAGTACTTC. The genes are TRBV7-2 and TRBJ2-7, with TRBD2 matching over 9 bases. Germline CDR1 and CDR2: SGHTA and FQGNSA. Trimming cost V 5 bases and J 4 bases; bases outside gene matches: 6. The CDR3 totals 14 residues. The variable domain in full, completed from reference TRBV7-2 and TRBJ2-7, reads GAGVSQSPSNKVTEKGKDVELRCDPISGHTALYWYRQSLGQGLEFLIYFQGNSAPDKSGLPSDRFSAERTGGSVSTLTIQRTQQEDSAVYLCASSPTSGAYEQYFGPGTRLTVT.

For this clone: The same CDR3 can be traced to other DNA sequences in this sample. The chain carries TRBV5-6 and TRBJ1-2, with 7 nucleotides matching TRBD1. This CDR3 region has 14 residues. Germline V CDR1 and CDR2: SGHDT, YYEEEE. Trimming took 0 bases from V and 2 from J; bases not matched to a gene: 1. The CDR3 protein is CASSLGRGNYGYTF. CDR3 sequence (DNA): TGTGCCAGCAGCTTGGGCAGGGGGAACTATGGCTACACCTTC.

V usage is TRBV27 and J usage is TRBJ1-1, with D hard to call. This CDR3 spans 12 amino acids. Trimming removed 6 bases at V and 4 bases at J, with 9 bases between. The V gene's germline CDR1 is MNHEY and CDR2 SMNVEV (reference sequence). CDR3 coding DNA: TGTGCCAGCAGGGAGGCAGGCACTGAAGCTTTCTTT. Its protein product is CASREAGTEAFF.

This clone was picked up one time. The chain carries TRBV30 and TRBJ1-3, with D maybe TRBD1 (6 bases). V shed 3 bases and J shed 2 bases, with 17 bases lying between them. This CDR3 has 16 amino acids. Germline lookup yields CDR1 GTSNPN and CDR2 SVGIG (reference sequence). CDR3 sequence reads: CAWRGAGASPGNTIYF. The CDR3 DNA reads TGTGCCTGGAGAGGGGCAGGGGCTTCACCTGGAAACACCATATATTTT.